A single sample gave rise to the 28 T cell receptor beta chains below, sequenced in a study of T and B cells in COVID-19 patients. TRB rearrangements were amplified by multiplex PCR with BIOMED2 TRB-A/B primers. MiXCR, applied by TCRdb to the multiplex PCR reads, yields one record per CDR3 protein. The sample has roughly 7,000 distinct CDR3 sequences; around 29% are singletons. From blood, about 250-500 ng of genomic DNA served as TRB template. Sequenced input: blood. These TCRs come from a human donor with active COVID-19.

This clonotype was observed once. The chain combines TRBV5-1 with TRBJ2-3; 9 bases match TRBD1. V lost 3 bases, J lost 7 bases, and 6 bases stayed unmatched. CDR1 SGHRS and CDR2 YFSETQ come from the germline V gene. The CDR3 spans 14 residues. The CDR3 sequence is CASSSGQGRHTQYF. The CDR3 DNA reads TGCGCCAGCAGCTCAGGACAGGGGCGACATACGCAGTATTTT.

By frequency in the sample, this clonotype is medium-sized. The chain recombines TRBV12-3 or TRBV12-4 with TRBJ2-5; TRBD2 is a possible D gene (6 bases). V lost 5 bases and J lost 0, with 10 bases in between. This CDR3 spans 14 amino acids. CDR3 region: CASSPPGDQETQYF. The CDR3 coding sequence is TGTGCCAGCAGTCCACCGGGGGACCAAGAGACCCAGTACTTC.

This chain links TRBV10-3 with TRBJ1-2, with a tentative D call TRBD1 (6 bases). Germline loops: CDR1 ENHRY, CDR2 SYGVKD. This CDR3 has 13 amino acids. The V and J ends lost 7 bases and 2 bases respectively, with 11 bases between them. CDR3 in amino acids: CAITRDKNYGYTF. The CDR3 DNA sequence: TGTGCCATCACCAGGGACAAAAACTATGGCTACACCTTC.

The V and J genes are TRBV18 and TRBJ1-2; TRBD1 agrees at 7 bases. The germline V gene encodes CDR1 KGHSH and CDR2 LQKENI. The CDR3 is 14 amino acids. V lost 6 bases, J lost 6 bases, and 10 bases stayed unmatched. The CDR3 DNA reads TGTGCCAGCTCGTACTCAGAAGGGGGCGATGGCTACACCTTC. The encoded protein is CASSYSEGGDGYTF. Full variable domain (rest looked up from reference TRBV18 and TRBJ1-2): NAGVMQNPRHLVRRRGQEARLRCSPMKGHSHVYWYRQLPEEGLKFMVYLQKENIIDESGMPKERFSAEFPKEGPSILRIQQVVRGDSAAYFCASSYSEGGDGYTFGSGTRLTVV.

The chain recombines TRBV4-2 with TRBJ2-7; no clear D gene. CDR3 length equals 14 residues. Germline CDR1 is LGHNA and CDR2 is YNFKEQ. This CDR3 reads CASSQQTRRPELYV. The CDR3 DNA reads TGCGCCAGCAGCCAACAAACACGTCGCCCCGAGCTGTACGTC.

This chain links TRBV6-1 with TRBJ2-1; D remains ambiguous. This CDR3 has 13 amino acids. The V gene lost 6 bases and the J gene lost 7 bases, with 13 bases spanning the gap. Germline V gene data show CDR1 as MNHNS and CDR2 as SASEGT. The CDR3 coding sequence is TGTGCCAGCAGGATCCCGATCATAAATGAGCAGTTCTTC. Translation: CASRIPIINEQFF.

J is TRBJ2-5 and V is TRBV5-6; 9 bases line up with TRBD1. This CDR3 is 17 amino acids long. The trim removed 4 bases at V and 5 bases at J, leaving 15 bases unmatched. The germline V gene has CDR1 SGHDT and CDR2 YYEEEE. In DNA, the CDR3 is TGTGCCAGCAGCGCGGACAGGGGCCAGACGGTTGCCGAGACCCAGTACTTC. This gives the protein CASSADRGQTVAETQYF.

The rearrangement links TRBV20-1 to TRBJ2-5; D is uncertain. V was clipped by 3 bases and J by 5 bases, with 16 bases between them. This CDR3 is built from 14 residues. Germline V gene lookup returns CDR1 DFQATT and CDR2 SNEGSKA (reference sequence). The chain's CDR3 is CSASLAGRRETQYF. The DNA of the CDR3 is TGCAGTGCTAGTTTGGCAGGTCGAAGGGAGACCCAGTACTTC.

The rearrangement joins TRBV5-8 to TRBJ2-3; 8 bases are a match to TRBD2. The CDR3 extends over 16 amino acids. V trimming: 4 bases; J trimming: 0 bases; junction bases outside the gene matches: 7. The germline gives CDR1 SGHTS, CDR2 YDEGEE. The CDR3, as DNA: TGTGCCAGCAGCAGGGGTGCGGGGGGTAGCACAGATACGCAGTATTTT. Amino acids: CASSRGAGGSTDTQYF. Full variable domain (missing parts from reference TRBV5-8 and TRBJ2-3): EAGVTQSPTHLIKTRGQQATLRCSPISGHTSVYWYQQALGLGLQFLLWYDEGEERNRGNFPPRFSGRQFPNYSSELNVNALELEDSALYLCASSRGAGGSTDTQYFGPGTRLTVL.

In its sample, this clonotype ranks as medium-sized (0.01 to 0.1%). This chain connects TRBV19 to TRBJ2-6; 8 bases agree with TRBD1. This CDR3 has 17 residues. Germline-derived CDR1 and CDR2 are LNHDA and SQIVND (reference sequence). Germline trimming cut 4 bases from V and 3 bases from J; bases unmatched to any gene: 8. The CDR3 spells CASSNRGRGSGANVLTF. CDR3 nucleotide sequence: TGTGCCAGTAGTAACAGGGGGAGAGGGAGTGGGGCCAACGTCCTGACTTTC. Drawing the rest from reference TRBV19 and TRBJ2-6, the complete variable domain is DGGITQSPKYLFRKEGQNVTLSCEQNLNHDAMYWYRQDPGQGLRLIYYSQIVNDFQKGDIAEGYSVSREKKESFPLTVTSAQKNPTAFYLCASSNRGRGSGANVLTFGAGSRLTVL.

The V call is TRBV7-2, the J call TRBJ2-5, with 7 bases that match TRBD1. The CDR3 runs to 15 residues. The germline gives CDR1 SGHTA, CDR2 FQGNSA. With 1 base clipped from V and 4 bases from J, the junction kept 6 bases outside the gene matches. The CDR3 spells CASSLEFQGVETQYF. In DNA, the CDR3 is TGTGCCAGCAGCTTAGAATTTCAGGGGGTAGAGACCCAGTACTTC.

The chain carries TRBV7-9 and TRBJ2-4, with 7 positions matching TRBD2. The CDR3 totals 16 residues. Germline lookup yields CDR1 SEHNR and CDR2 FQNEAQ (reference sequence). V lost 5 bases, J lost 0 bases, and 7 bases stayed unmatched. The CDR3 bases are TGTGCCAGCAGCCCACCGGGGGGAGTAGCCAAAAACATTCAGTACTTC. As protein: CASSPPGGVAKNIQYF.

The rearrangement links TRBV13 to TRBJ2-5, with TRBD1 identical over 8 bases. Germline V gene sequence: CDR1 PRHDT, CDR2 FYEKMQ (reference sequence). This CDR3 has 15 amino acids. The V and J ends lost 5 bases and 4 bases, in that order; junction bases with no gene match: 9. CDR3 DNA: TGTGCCAGCAGCGATCGGACAGGGCTGAGAGAGACCCAGTACTTC. Amino acids: CASSDRTGLRETQYF.

By its share, this clonotype is medium-sized (0.01 to 0.1%). The chain employs TRBV29-1 and TRBJ2-4; a weak D match, TRBD1 (6 bases). Looked up from germline, CDR1 is SQVTM and CDR2 is ANQGSEA. Trimming removed 1 base at V and 13 bases at J, with 11 bases between. This CDR3 is built from 11 residues. This chain's CDR3 is CSVEVRQGQYF. CDR3 in DNA: TGCAGCGTTGAAGTTCGGCAGGGGCAGTACTTC.

There are a few counts of this clonotype. V and J are TRBV5-4 and TRBJ2-2, with D perhaps matching TRBD1 or TRBD2 (6 bases each). V lost 5 bases, J lost 0 bases, and 11 bases lay in between. The germline V gene has CDR1 SGHNT and CDR2 YYREEE (reference sequence). The CDR3 loop spans 15 amino acids. CDR3 sequence reads: CASRRGAANTGELFF. The DNA of the CDR3 is TGTGCCAGCAGGAGGGGGGCAGCGAACACCGGGGAGCTGTTTTTT.

The chain joins TRBV20-1 to TRBJ2-5; D call uncertain. Looked up from germline, CDR1 is DFQATT and CDR2 is SNEGSKA (reference sequence). CDR3 length equals 11 residues. V lost 2 bases and J lost 1, with 2 bases in between. The CDR3 sequence: CSARPQETQYF. The CDR3 DNA sequence: TGCAGTGCTAGACCCCAAGAGACCCAGTACTTC.

This clonotype rates as large. This CDR3 is CSVQGELSTDTQYF. DNA of the CDR3: TGCAGCGTCCAGGGCGAACTTAGCACAGATACGCAGTATTTT. The chain recombines TRBV29-1 with TRBJ2-3; tentatively, D is TRBD1 (5 bases). The germline gives CDR1 SQVTM, CDR2 ANQGSEA. Deletions cut 6 bases from V and 0 bases from J, with 13 bases between. The CDR3 has 14 amino acids.

V gene TRBV6-5 combines with J gene TRBJ2-5; 7 bases fit TRBD2. The V gene end was trimmed by 2 bases and the J gene end by 1 base; junction bases not matched to a gene: 4. This CDR3 is 15 amino acids long. Germline CDR1 is MNHEY and CDR2 is SVGAGI. CDR3 sequence reads: CASSYTIAGQETQYF. The CDR3 coding sequence is TGTGCCAGCAGTTACACCATAGCGGGCCAAGAGACCCAGTACTTC.

This sequence joins TRBV6-2 or TRBV6-3 and TRBJ1-2, with D possibly being TRBD1 (6 bases). V was trimmed by 1 base and J by 8 bases, leaving 11 bases between them. This CDR3 has 13 amino acids. Germline loops: CDR1 MNHEY, CDR2 SVGEGT. The CDR3 coding sequence is TGTGCCAGCAGTTACTACAGGGAAGGCGGCTACACCTTC. Protein: CASSYYREGGYTF.

This clonotype was recorded only once. The rearrangement joins TRBV12-3 or TRBV12-4 to TRBJ2-7; tentative D call: TRBD1 (7 bases). V was pared by 5 bases and J by 4 bases, with 36 bases between. This CDR3 contains 21 residues. In DNA form, the CDR3 reads TGTGCCAGCAGTCTATTCCAACTGACAGGGTTGCGGGGTCATATAAGGTACGAGCAGTACTTC. As protein: CASSLFQLTGLRGHIRYEQYF.

This rearrangement joins TRBV5-1 to TRBJ2-1; 7 positions match TRBD2. Losses at the gene ends were 7 bases for V and 3 bases for J; bases not matched to a gene: 7. Germline V gene data show CDR1 as SGHRS and CDR2 as YFSETQ. This CDR3 is 14 amino acids long. CDR3: CASGGGGNYNEQFF. CDR3 sequence (DNA): TGCGCCAGCGGTGGCGGGGGAAACTACAATGAGCAGTTCTTC. The whole variable domain, remainder taken from reference TRBV5-1 and TRBJ2-1, is KAGVTQTPRYLIKTRGQQVTLSCSPISGHRSVSWYQQTPGQGLQFLFEYFSETQRNKGNFPGRFSGRQFSNSRSEMNVSTLELGDSALYLCASGGGGNYNEQFFGPGTRLTVL.

This clonotype was detected only once. Just one base apart from a much larger clone, this may be a read error. The chain carries TRBV19 and TRBJ2-3; D uncertain. V shed 3 bases and J shed 8 bases, with 18 bases lying between them. The germline V gene has CDR1 LNHDA and CDR2 SQIVND (reference sequence). The CDR3 runs to 15 residues. CDR3 nucleotides: TGTGCCAGTAGTATTCAGGAGCCGCCCCGGGCTACGCAGTATTTT. Translated, it gives CASSIQEPPRATQYF.

CDR3 region: CASSPTTGSGNQPQHF. CDR3 coding DNA: TGTGCCAGCAGTCCAACGACAGGGTCAGGCAATCAGCCCCAGCATTTT. J is TRBJ1-5 and V is TRBV6-4, with 7 bases aligning to TRBD1. The V and J ends lost 5 bases and 2 bases, in that order; junction bases with no gene match: 9. From germline, CDR1 is MRHNA and CDR2 SNTAGT. The CDR3 totals 16 residues.

This clonotype was counted a few times. The chain links TRBV11-1 to TRBJ2-3; TRBD1 is a possible D gene (6 bases). V lost 5 bases and J lost 2, with 14 bases in between. This CDR3 spans 15 amino acids. CDR1 SGHAT and CDR2 FQDESV come from the germline V gene (reference sequence). The DNA of the CDR3 is TGTGCCAGCAGCCCCCGGCAGGGGAACACAGATACGCAGTATTTT. Translating gives CASSPRQGNTDTQYF.

In this sample, this clonotype turned up a few times. The chain uses TRBV18 and TRBJ2-4, with 7 positions matching TRBD2. V trimming: 8 bases; J trimming: 1 base; junction bases outside the gene matches: 8. Germline assignment: CDR1 KGHSH and CDR2 LQKENI. This CDR3 region has 15 residues. DNA of the CDR3: TGTGCCAGCACAACTGGGCGGGAGGCCAAAAACATTCAGTACTTC. This translates into CASTTGREAKNIQYF. Full variable domain (outside the CDR3, taken from reference TRBV18 and TRBJ2-4): NAGVMQNPRHLVRRRGQEARLRCSPMKGHSHVYWYRQLPEEGLKFMVYLQKENIIDESGMPKERFSAEFPKEGPSILRIQQVVRGDSAAYFCASTTGREAKNIQYFGAGTRLSVL.

This clonotype was counted only a few times. The rearrangement links TRBV13 to TRBJ2-1, with D hard to call. This CDR3 contains 17 residues. Trimming left V 1 base short and J 0 bases short, with 13 bases between. Per germline, CDR1 PRHDT and CDR2 FYEKMQ (reference sequence). CDR3 sequence: CASSLDWRRDSYNEQFF. The CDR3, as DNA: TGTGCCAGCAGCTTAGATTGGCGTCGAGACTCCTACAATGAGCAGTTCTTC.

By sample share, this clonotype is medium-sized. The chain uses TRBV29-1 and TRBJ1-4, with no clear D. The CDR3 has 11 residues. V dropped 4 bases and J dropped 8 bases, with 8 bases sitting between them. Germline CDR1 and CDR2: SQVTM and ANQGSEA. CDR3 nucleotide sequence: TGCAGCGTTGCCAGGAACGAAAAACTGTTTTTT. Translation gives CSVARNEKLFF.

V is TRBV7-2 and J is TRBJ1-3; D not resolved. V was pared by 4 bases and J by 0 bases, with 7 bases between. Germline V CDR1 and CDR2: SGHTA, FQGNSA. This CDR3 region has 14 residues. CDR3 region: CASSSTLSGNTIYF. The CDR3 region has the DNA TGTGCCAGCAGCTCGACCCTCTCTGGAAACACCATATATTTT. The complete variable domain, with remaining parts taken from reference TRBV7-2 and TRBJ1-3, reads GAGVSQSPSNKVTEKGKDVELRCDPISGHTALYWYRQSLGQGLEFLIYFQGNSAPDKSGLPSDRFSAERTGGSVSTLTIQRTQQEDSAVYLCASSSTLSGNTIYFGEGSWLTVV.